The present entry profiles one TCR beta chain with its context. No antigen is known for it. CD4+ T cells that had been cultured provided DNA sequenced with the Oncomine TCR Beta short-read assay. TCRdb re-called the PCR reads through MiXCR, storing one row per CDR3 protein. The top ten clones hold around 18% of a sample with under 15,000 distinct CDR3 sequences, around 50% of them seen once. The data derive from a study of vaccination and CD4 T cells after COVID-19. J gave up 4 bases and V 5 bases, and 8 bases lay outside the gene matches. Looked up from germline, CDR1 is MGHDK and CDR2 is SYGVNS. The CDR3 extends over 15 amino acids. This sample's treatment: 10-day PBMC culture with coronavirus spike peptide pools or control peptides (ViraFEST assay).

This TCR was sampled from a human donor with COVID-19. Sequences were derived from cultured CD4+ T cells from blood, sampled after SARS-CoV-2 vaccination. The chain combines TRBV25-1 with TRBJ2-7; 10 bases are a match to TRBD1. The CDR3 loop reads CASSRDRGTRYEQYF. The DNA of the CDR3 is TGTGCCAGCAGTCGGGACAGGGGAACTCGATACGAGCAGTACTTC.